This section outlines one T cell receptor beta chain sequence together with its context. Its target is not known. The table came from immunoSEQ multiplex PCR; TCRdb's copy has only in-frame clones and leaves some out. The sample lists around 30,000 clones; around four fifths were seen once. Specified time point: peripheral blood 6 weeks after treatment start. There are 19 residues in the CDR3. The germline V gene encodes CDR1 MNHNS and CDR2 SASEGT. Between the trimmed V and J ends, which lost 1 base and 5 bases, there was a span of 24 bases. This sample stems from a study of PD-L1 blockade in urothelial cancer. Study-level results: Below-median pretreatment blood TCR clonality was a predictor of better survival.

Sequencing used PBMCs, obtained around atezolizumab (anti-PD-L1) treatment. The sequence was collected from an older man with urothelial cancer. This chain joins TRBV6-1 and TRBJ1-5, with D tentatively TRBD1 (6 bases). The CDR3 region is CASSEEGRGVGKGHQPQHF. CDR3 in DNA: TGTGCCAGCAGTGAAGAAGGCAGGGGTGTTGGTAAGGGCCATCAGCCCCAGCATTTT.